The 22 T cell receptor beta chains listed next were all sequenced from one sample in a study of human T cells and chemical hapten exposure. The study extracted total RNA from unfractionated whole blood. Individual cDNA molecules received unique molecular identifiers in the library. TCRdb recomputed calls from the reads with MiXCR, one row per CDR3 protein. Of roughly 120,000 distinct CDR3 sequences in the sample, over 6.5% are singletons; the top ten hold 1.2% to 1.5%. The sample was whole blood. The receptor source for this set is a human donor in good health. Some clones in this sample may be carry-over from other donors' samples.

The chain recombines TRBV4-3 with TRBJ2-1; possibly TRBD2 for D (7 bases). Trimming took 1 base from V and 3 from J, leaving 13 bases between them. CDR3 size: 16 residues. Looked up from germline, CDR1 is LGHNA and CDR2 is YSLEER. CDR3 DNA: TGCGCCAGCAGCCAAGCGAGGGGGGGCGTCTACAATGAGCAGTTCTTC. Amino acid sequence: CASSQARGGVYNEQFF.

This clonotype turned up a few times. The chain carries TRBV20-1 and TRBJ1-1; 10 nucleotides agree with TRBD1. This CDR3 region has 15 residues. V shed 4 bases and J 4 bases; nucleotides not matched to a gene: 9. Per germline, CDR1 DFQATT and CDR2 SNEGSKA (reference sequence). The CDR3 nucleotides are TGCAGTGCTACGAGGGGGACAGGGGTTATCACTGAAGCTTTCTTT. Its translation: CSATRGTGVITEAFF.

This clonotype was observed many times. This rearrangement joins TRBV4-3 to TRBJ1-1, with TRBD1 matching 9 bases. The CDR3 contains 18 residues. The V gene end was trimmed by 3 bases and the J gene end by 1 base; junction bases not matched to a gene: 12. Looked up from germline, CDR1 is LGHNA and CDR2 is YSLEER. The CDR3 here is CASSQAPSLGQGNTEAFF. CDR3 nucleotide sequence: TGCGCCAGCAGCCAGGCCCCGAGTTTGGGACAGGGGAACACTGAAGCTTTCTTT.

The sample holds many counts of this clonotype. This CDR3 reads CASSLFLGDTEAFF. The DNA for the CDR3 is TGTGCCAGCAGTTTATTTTTAGGTGACACTGAAGCTTTCTTT. This sequence joins TRBV12-3 or TRBV12-4 and TRBJ1-1, with D uncertain. The CDR3 is made up of 14 amino acids. V lost 2 bases and J 3 bases, leaving 10 bases between the germline ends.

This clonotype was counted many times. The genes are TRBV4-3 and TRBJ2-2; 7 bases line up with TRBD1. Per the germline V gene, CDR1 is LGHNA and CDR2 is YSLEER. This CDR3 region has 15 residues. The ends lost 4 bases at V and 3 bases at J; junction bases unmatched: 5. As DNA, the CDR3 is TGCGCCAGCAGCCGAGACAGGGATCACACCGGGGAGCTGTTTTTT. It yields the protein CASSRDRDHTGELFF.

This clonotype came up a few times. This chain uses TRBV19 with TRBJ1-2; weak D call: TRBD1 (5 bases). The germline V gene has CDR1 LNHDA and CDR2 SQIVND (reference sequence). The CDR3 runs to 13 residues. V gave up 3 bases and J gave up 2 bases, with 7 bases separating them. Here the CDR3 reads CASSIRDNYGYTF. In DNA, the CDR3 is TGTGCCAGTAGTATCCGGGACAACTATGGCTACACCTTC.

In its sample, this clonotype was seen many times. The CDR3 coding sequence is TGCAGCGGTACTAGGGGATCTGGAAACACCATATATTTT. Translating gives CSGTRGSGNTIYF. The chain recombines TRBV29-1 with TRBJ1-3; D may be TRBD1 (5 bases). In germline, CDR1 is SQVTM, CDR2 ANQGSEA. CDR3 length: 13 amino acids. The germline V and J ends were trimmed by 7 bases and 1 base, with 11 bases remaining between them. Full variable domain (missing parts from reference TRBV29-1 and TRBJ1-3): SAVISQKPSRDICQRGTSLTIQCQVDSQVTMMFWYRQQPGQSLTLIATANQGSEATYESGFVIDKFPISRPNLTFSTLTVSNMSPEDSSIYLCSGTRGSGNTIYFGEGSWLTVV.

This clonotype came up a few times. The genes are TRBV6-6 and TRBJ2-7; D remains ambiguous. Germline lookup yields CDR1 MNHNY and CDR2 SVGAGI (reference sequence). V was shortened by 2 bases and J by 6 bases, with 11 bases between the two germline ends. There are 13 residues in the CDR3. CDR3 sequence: CASSYPWWSEQYF. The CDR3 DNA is TGTGCCAGCAGTTACCCGTGGTGGAGCGAGCAGTACTTC.

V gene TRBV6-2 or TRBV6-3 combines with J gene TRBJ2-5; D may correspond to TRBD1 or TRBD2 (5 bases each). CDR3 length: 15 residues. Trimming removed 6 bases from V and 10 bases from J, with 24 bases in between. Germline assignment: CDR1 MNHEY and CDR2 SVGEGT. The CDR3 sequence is CASSPSHRSREGQYF. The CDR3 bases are TGTGCCAGCAGCCCTTCTCACAGGTCCCGGGAAGGCCAGTACTTC.

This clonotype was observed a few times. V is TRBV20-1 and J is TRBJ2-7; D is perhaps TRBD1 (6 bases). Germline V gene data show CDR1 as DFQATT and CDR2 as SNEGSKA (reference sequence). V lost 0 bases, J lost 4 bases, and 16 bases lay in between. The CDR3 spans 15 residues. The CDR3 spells CSARDPAGAIYEQYF. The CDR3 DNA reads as TGCAGTGCTAGAGACCCGGCAGGGGCGATTTACGAGCAGTACTTC.

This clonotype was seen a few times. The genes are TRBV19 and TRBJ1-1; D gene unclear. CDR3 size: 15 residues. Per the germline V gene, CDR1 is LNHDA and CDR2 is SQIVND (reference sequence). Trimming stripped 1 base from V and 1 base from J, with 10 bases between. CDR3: CASSIGRLENTEAFF. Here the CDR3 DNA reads TGTGCCAGTAGTATAGGCCGTTTGGAGAACACTGAAGCTTTCTTT.

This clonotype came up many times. This chain's CDR3 is CASSYSRVLYEQYF. The CDR3 coding sequence is TGTGCCAGCAGTTACTCGAGGGTCCTCTACGAGCAGTACTTC. The chain employs TRBV6-2 or TRBV6-3 and TRBJ2-7, with D maybe TRBD2 (5 bases). The CDR3 sequence is 14 residues long. V was cut by 0 bases and J by 3 bases, with 9 bases left in between. Germline V gene lookup returns CDR1 MNHEY and CDR2 SVGEGT.

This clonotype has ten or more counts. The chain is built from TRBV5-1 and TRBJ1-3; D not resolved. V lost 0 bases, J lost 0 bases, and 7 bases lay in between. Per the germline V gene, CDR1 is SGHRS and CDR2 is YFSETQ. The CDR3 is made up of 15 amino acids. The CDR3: CASSLDLSSGNTIYF. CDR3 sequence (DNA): TGCGCCAGCAGCTTGGACCTTAGCTCTGGAAACACCATATATTTT.

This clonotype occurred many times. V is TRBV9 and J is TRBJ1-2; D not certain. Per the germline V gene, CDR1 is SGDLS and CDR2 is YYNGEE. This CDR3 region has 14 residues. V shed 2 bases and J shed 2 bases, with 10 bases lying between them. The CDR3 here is CASSVDGLNYGYTF. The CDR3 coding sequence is TGTGCCAGCAGCGTGGACGGATTGAACTATGGCTACACCTTC.

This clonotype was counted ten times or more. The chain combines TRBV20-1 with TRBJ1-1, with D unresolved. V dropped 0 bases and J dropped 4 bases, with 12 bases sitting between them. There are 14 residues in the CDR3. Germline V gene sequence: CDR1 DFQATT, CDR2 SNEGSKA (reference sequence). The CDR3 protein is CSARDLGVLTEAFF. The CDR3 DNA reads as TGCAGTGCTAGAGATCTGGGCGTACTCACTGAAGCTTTCTTT.

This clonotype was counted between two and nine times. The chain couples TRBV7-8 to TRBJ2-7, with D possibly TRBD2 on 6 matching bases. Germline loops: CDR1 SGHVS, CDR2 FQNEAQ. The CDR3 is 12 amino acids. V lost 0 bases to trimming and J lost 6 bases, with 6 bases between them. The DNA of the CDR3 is TGTGCCAGCAGCTTAGCCGGGGGCGAGCAGTACTTC. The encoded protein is CASSLAGGEQYF.

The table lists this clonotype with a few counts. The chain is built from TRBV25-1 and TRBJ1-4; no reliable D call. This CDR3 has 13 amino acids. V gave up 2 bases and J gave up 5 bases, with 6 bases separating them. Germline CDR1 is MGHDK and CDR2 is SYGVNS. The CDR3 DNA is TGTGCCAGCAGTGAACGGAGGAATGAAAAACTGTTTTTT. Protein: CASSERRNEKLFF. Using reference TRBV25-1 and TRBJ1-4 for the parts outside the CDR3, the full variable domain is EADIYQTPRYLVIGTGKKITLECSQTMGHDKMYWYQQDPGMELHLIHYSYGVNSTEKGDLSSESTVSRIRTEHFPLTLESARPSHTSQYLCASSERRNEKLFFGSGTQLSVL.

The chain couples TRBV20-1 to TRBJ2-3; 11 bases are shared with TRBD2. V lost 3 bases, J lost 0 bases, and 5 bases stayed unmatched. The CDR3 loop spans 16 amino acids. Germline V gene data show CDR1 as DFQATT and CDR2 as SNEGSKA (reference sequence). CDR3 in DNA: TGCAGTGCTAGTAAGCTAGCGGGGGGTAGCACAGATACGCAGTATTTT. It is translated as CSASKLAGGSTDTQYF.

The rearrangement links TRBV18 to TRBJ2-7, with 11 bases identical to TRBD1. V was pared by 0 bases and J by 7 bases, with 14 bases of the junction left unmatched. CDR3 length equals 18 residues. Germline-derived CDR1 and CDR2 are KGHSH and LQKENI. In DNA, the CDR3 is TGTGCCAGCTCACCACCGTATTCCGGGACAGGGGGGACTTGGGAGCAGTACTTC. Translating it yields CASSPPYSGTGGTWEQYF.

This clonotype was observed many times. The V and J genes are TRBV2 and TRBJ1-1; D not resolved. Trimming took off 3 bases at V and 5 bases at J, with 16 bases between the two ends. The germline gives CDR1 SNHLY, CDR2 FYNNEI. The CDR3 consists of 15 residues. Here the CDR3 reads CASSEEGIMPTEAFF. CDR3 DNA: TGTGCCAGCAGTGAGGAGGGAATAATGCCAACTGAAGCTTTCTTT.

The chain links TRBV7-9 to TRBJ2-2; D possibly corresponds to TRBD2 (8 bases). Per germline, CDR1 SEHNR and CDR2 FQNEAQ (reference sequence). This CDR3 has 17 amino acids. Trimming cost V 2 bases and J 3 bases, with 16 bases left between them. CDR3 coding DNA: TGTGCCAGCAGCTTAAATAGCGGGACAGTTTACACCGGGGAGCTGTTTTTT. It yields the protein CASSLNSGTVYTGELFF.

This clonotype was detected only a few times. The CDR3 reads CASSLLRRDTQYF. For the CDR3, the DNA is TGTGCCAGCAGTCTTCTACGACGGGATACGCAGTATTTT. The V and J genes are TRBV12-3 or TRBV12-4 and TRBJ2-3; no definite D call. The CDR3 runs to 13 residues. V was shortened by 5 bases and J by 6 bases, with 12 bases between the two germline ends.